One sample yielded the 27 T cell receptor beta chains listed below, sequenced in a study of T cell responses to AZD1222 COVID-19 vaccine. Libraries were prepared by immunoSEQ multiplex PCR; TCRdb keeps only in-frame clonotypes and omits some of them. This sample has some 140,000 clones; about 88% occur once, and the top ten carry around 3.1%. The source was peripheral blood, collected on day 0 of AZD1222 vaccination. Source of these receptors: an adult in good health.

This clone was detected a few times. CDR3 sequence (DNA): TGTGCCAGCAGTTTAGGGGGCAACTATGGCTACACCTTC. It is translated as CASSLGGNYGYTF. The rearrangement joins TRBV6-6 to TRBJ1-2; 7 bases align to TRBD1. CDR1 and CDR2 from the germline V gene are MNHNY and SVGAGI (reference sequence). The CDR3 extends over 13 amino acids. J gave up 2 bases and V 4 bases, and 1 base lay outside the gene matches.

This chain links TRBV6-6 with TRBJ2-5; 10 bases match TRBD2. The CDR3 loop spans 16 amino acids. Germline V lookup: CDR1 MNHNY, CDR2 SVGAGI (reference sequence). The J segment lost 5 bases and the V segment lost 4 bases, leaving 10 bases of the junction unmatched. The CDR3 loop is CASSSFGTSVDETQYF. CDR3 DNA sequence: TGTGCCAGCAGTTCCTTCGGGACTAGCGTTGATGAGACCCAGTACTTC.

This sequence joins TRBV28 and TRBJ1-2; no clear D gene. Between the trimmed V and J ends, which lost 5 bases and 3 bases, there was a span of 7 bases. The CDR3 is made up of 12 amino acids. Germline values: CDR1 MDHEN, CDR2 SYDVKM. As DNA, the CDR3 is TGTGCCAGCAGTCGGCCCGACTATGGCTACACCTTC. Its protein product is CASSRPDYGYTF.

The chain carries TRBV18 and TRBJ1-5; TRBD1 aligns across 7 bases. Per the germline V gene, CDR1 is KGHSH and CDR2 is LQKENI. With V trimmed by 3 bases and J by 6 bases, 2 bases remained unmatched. This CDR3 has 13 amino acids. CDR3 amino acids: CASSPDRIQPQHF. In DNA, the CDR3 is TGTGCCAGCTCACCGGACAGGATTCAGCCCCAGCATTTT.

The chain combines TRBV9 with TRBJ2-1; D uncertain. The germline V and J ends were trimmed by 4 bases and 0 bases, with 14 bases remaining between them. Looked up from germline, CDR1 is SGDLS and CDR2 is YYNGEE. The CDR3 is 16 residues long. CDR3: CASSPTGPHSYNEQFF. CDR3 coding DNA: TGTGCCAGCAGCCCAACCGGGCCCCACTCCTACAATGAGCAGTTCTTC.

This chain joins TRBV29-1 and TRBJ2-6, with D perhaps matching TRBD2 (5 bases). The CDR3 is made up of 16 amino acids. V was trimmed by 5 bases and J by 0 bases, leaving 14 bases between them. CDR1 is SQVTM, CDR2 ANQGSEA, per germline. CDR3 protein: CSVSRDTDSGANVLTF. As DNA, the CDR3 is TGCAGCGTTTCTCGGGATACTGACTCTGGGGCCAACGTCCTGACTTTC.

This chain uses TRBV6-1 with TRBJ1-5; D not certain. This CDR3 spans 13 amino acids. V was clipped by 8 bases and J by 6 bases, with 14 bases between them. CDR1 MNHNS and CDR2 SASEGT come from the germline V gene. The CDR3 coding sequence is TGTGCCAGCGGCTTGGGCGCGGCTCAGCCCCAGCATTTT. The encoded protein is CASGLGAAQPQHF.

The chain is built from TRBV5-1 and TRBJ2-5; 7 bases match TRBD1. The V gene end was trimmed by 1 base and the J gene end by 4 bases; junction bases not matched to a gene: 7. Looked up from germline, CDR1 is SGHRS and CDR2 is YFSETQ. The CDR3 spans 15 residues. The CDR3, as DNA: TGCGCCAGCAGCTTGACTACAGGGGTTGGAGAGACCCAGTACTTC. It is translated as CASSLTTGVGETQYF.

CDR3 protein: CASSPARQDQETQYF. Written as DNA, the CDR3 is TGTGCCAGCTCACCGGCGCGACAGGACCAAGAGACCCAGTACTTC. This sequence joins TRBV18 and TRBJ2-5; maybe TRBD1 (6 bases). In germline, CDR1 is KGHSH, CDR2 LQKENI. V lost 3 bases and J 0 bases, leaving 11 bases between the germline ends. This CDR3 region has 15 residues.

CDR3 sequence: CASSPDWNQPQHF. DNA of the CDR3: TGTGCCAGCAGCCCTGACTGGAATCAGCCCCAGCATTTT. The rearrangement uses TRBV7-9 and TRBJ1-5; D gene ambiguous. The V gene's germline CDR1 is SEHNR and CDR2 FQNEAQ (reference sequence). Trimming stripped 5 bases from V and 4 bases from J, with 9 bases between. The CDR3 has 13 residues. Complete variable domain (other parts from reference TRBV7-9 and TRBJ1-5): DTGVSQNPRHKITKRGQNVTFRCDPISEHNRLYWYRQTLGQGPEFLTYFQNEAQLEKSRLLSDRFSAERPKGSFSTLEIQRTEQGDSAMYLCASSPDWNQPQHFGDGTRLSIL.

The chain uses TRBV5-6 and TRBJ1-3, with unresolved D. Deletions cut 0 bases from V and 7 bases from J, with 11 bases between. CDR3 length: 14 amino acids. Germline V gene lookup returns CDR1 SGHDT and CDR2 YYEEEE. DNA for the CDR3: TGTGCCAGCAGCTTGGCCTCACCCGGCAACACCATATATTTT. It yields the protein CASSLASPGNTIYF. Complete variable domain (other parts from reference TRBV5-6 and TRBJ1-3): DAGVTQSPTHLIKTRGQQVTLRCSPKSGHDTVSWYQQALGQGPQFIFQYYEEEERQRGNFPDRFSGHQFPNYSSELNVNALLLGDSALYLCASSLASPGNTIYFGEGSWLTVV.

This rearrangement joins TRBV27 to TRBJ2-6, with D perhaps TRBD2 (5 bases). Trimming removed 7 bases from V and 1 base from J, with 11 bases in between. This CDR3 is built from 15 residues. CDR1 MNHEY and CDR2 SMNVEV come from the germline V gene (reference sequence). CDR3 DNA: TGTGCCAGCACCTATACGGGGTCTGGGGCCAACGTCCTGACTTTC. It is translated as CASTYTGSGANVLTF.

The rearrangement links TRBV11-2 to TRBJ1-4; no reliable D call. Germline V gene sequence: CDR1 SGHAT, CDR2 FQNNGV. The CDR3 totals 14 residues. The V end lost 5 bases, the J end lost 8 bases, and 15 bases lay between the germline ends. The DNA of the CDR3 is TGTGCCAGCAGCCAGCTACGGGGAGGGGAAAAACTGTTTTTT. Its protein product is CASSQLRGGEKLFF.

V gene TRBV5-1 combines with J gene TRBJ2-2, with D maybe TRBD2 (5 bases). Trimming cost V 6 bases and J 5 bases, with 11 bases left between them. This CDR3 has 13 residues. Germline V gives CDR1 SGHRS, CDR2 YFSETQ. The CDR3: CASKLGRTGELFF. CDR3 nucleotides: TGCGCCAGCAAACTAGGTCGAACCGGGGAGCTGTTTTTT. Filled out from reference TRBV5-1 and TRBJ2-2, the complete variable domain reads KAGVTQTPRYLIKTRGQQVTLSCSPISGHRSVSWYQQTPGQGLQFLFEYFSETQRNKGNFPGRFSGRQFSNSRSEMNVSTLELGDSALYLCASKLGRTGELFFGEGSRLTVL.

The chain carries TRBV7-8 and TRBJ2-3; D gene ambiguous. Trimming took off 5 bases at V and 5 bases at J, with 8 bases between the two ends. This CDR3 is 12 amino acids long. The germline V gene has CDR1 SGHVS and CDR2 FQNEAQ. For the CDR3, the DNA is TGTGCCAGCAGCGCCCAGCAAGATACGCAGTATTTT. This encodes CASSAQQDTQYF.

J is TRBJ2-3 and V is TRBV18; D gene uncertain. Germline V CDR1 and CDR2: KGHSH, LQKENI. The germline V and J ends were trimmed by 3 bases and 2 bases, with 9 bases remaining between them. The CDR3 totals 14 residues. CDR3 nucleotide sequence: TGTGCCAGCTCACCTCTTCGAGCCACAGATACGCAGTATTTT. The encoded protein is CASSPLRATDTQYF.

The chain employs TRBV5-1 and TRBJ2-1; TRBD2 agrees at 9 bases. Trimming at V came to 4 bases and at J to 3 bases, leaving 8 bases not matched to a gene. CDR3 size: 16 residues. Germline V gives CDR1 SGHRS, CDR2 YFSETQ. The CDR3 loop is CASSGGGAGGYNEQFF. CDR3 nucleotides: TGCGCCAGCAGCGGCGGAGGAGCGGGGGGCTACAATGAGCAGTTCTTC.

The chain employs TRBV15 and TRBJ1-2; no definite D call. Germline loops: CDR1 LNHNV, CDR2 YYDKDF (reference sequence). The ends were cut back, 0 bases at V and 1 base at J, with 9 bases in the middle. The CDR3 extends over 15 amino acids. CDR3 DNA: TGTGCCACCAGCAGAGATGAAGGAAATAACTATGGCTACACCTTC. Its translation is CATSRDEGNNYGYTF.

V gene TRBV5-4 combines with J gene TRBJ1-5, with 10 bases identical to TRBD1. The germline gives CDR1 SGHNT, CDR2 YYREEE (reference sequence). Trimming cost V 5 bases and J 4 bases; bases outside gene matches: 6. The length of the CDR3 is 15 residues. The chain's CDR3 is CASSRQGAGNQPQHF. The CDR3, as DNA: TGTGCCAGCAGTCGACAGGGGGCAGGAAATCAGCCCCAGCATTTT.

A single count supports this clone. The CDR3 sequence: CASNEQYF. CDR3 DNA sequence: TGTGCCAGTAACGAGCAGTACTTC. V gene TRBV14 combines with J gene TRBJ2-7; D uncertain. Trimming cost V 9 bases and J 5 bases, with 2 bases left between them. The CDR3 is 8 amino acids. Germline V gives CDR1 SGHDN, CDR2 FVKESK. Using reference TRBV14 and TRBJ2-7 for the parts outside the CDR3, the full variable domain is EAGVTQFPSHSVIEKGQTVTLRCDPISGHDNLYWYRRVMGKEIKFLLHFVKESKQDESGMPNNRFLAERTGGTYSTLKVQPAELEDSGVYFCASNEQYFGPGTRLTVT.

This sequence joins TRBV5-5 and TRBJ2-7; the D is unclear. Trimming removed 1 base at V and 7 bases at J, with 21 bases between. Per the germline V gene, CDR1 is SGHKS and CDR2 is YYEKEE (reference sequence). This CDR3 spans 16 amino acids. CDR3 in DNA: TGTGCCAGCAGCTTGTTAGGGATAGGCCTAACTGGAGAGCAGTACTTC. This translates into CASSLLGIGLTGEQYF.

The chain links TRBV15 to TRBJ2-2; D is ambiguous. The germline gives CDR1 LNHNV, CDR2 YYDKDF (reference sequence). V was trimmed by 0 bases and J by 2 bases, leaving 10 bases between them. CDR3 size: 16 residues. CDR3 nucleotides: TGTGCCACCAGCAGAGAGCAGGACCCTAACACCGGGGAGCTGTTTTTT. This codes for CATSREQDPNTGELFF.

The chain combines TRBV6-1 with TRBJ1-2, with 7 bases identical to TRBD1. Germline V gene sequence: CDR1 MNHNS, CDR2 SASEGT. After removal of 2 bases from V and 13 bases from J, the junction contained 13 bases not matched to a gene. The CDR3 runs 14 residues. Here the CDR3 DNA reads TGTGCCAGCAGTGAAAATGAGTGGATAGGGGGCGGCACCTTC. Translating it yields CASSENEWIGGGTF.

This chain links TRBV7-9 with TRBJ2-7, with D uncertain. Deletions cut 5 bases from V and 5 bases from J, with 7 bases between. There are 11 residues in the CDR3. Germline values: CDR1 SEHNR, CDR2 FQNEAQ (reference sequence). The CDR3 nucleotides read TGTGCCAGCAGCCTAAGCCACGAGCAGTACTTC. This codes for CASSLSHEQYF.

The chain carries TRBV27 and TRBJ1-3; D unclear. The CDR3 has 16 amino acids. Trimming removed 5 bases from V and 2 bases from J, with 16 bases in between. The germline CDR1 and CDR2 sequences are MNHEY and SMNVEV (reference sequence). Written as DNA, the CDR3 is TGTGCCAGCAGTCCCAGGTTCGAAAGCGCTGGAAACACCATATATTTT. Encoded protein: CASSPRFESAGNTIYF.

On this clone itself: The same CDR3 can be traced to other DNA sequences in this sample. The V gene is TRBV2, the J gene TRBJ2-7; D ambiguous. V lost 6 bases and J lost 3, with 3 bases in between. The CDR3 has 10 residues. Germline V gene lookup returns CDR1 SNHLY and CDR2 FYNNEI. For the CDR3, the DNA is TGTGCCAGCAGCAGCTACGAGCAGTACTTC. The encoded protein is CASSSYEQYF.

V is TRBV6-2 or TRBV6-3 and J is TRBJ1-1; D ambiguous. Trimming took 0 bases from V and 1 from J, leaving 15 bases between them. Per the germline V gene, CDR1 is MNHEY and CDR2 is SVGEGT. This CDR3 has 17 amino acids. The CDR3 region has the DNA TGTGCCAGCAGTTACTCGACTGATAAGGTGGGGAACACTGAAGCTTTCTTT. Translating gives CASSYSTDKVGNTEAFF.